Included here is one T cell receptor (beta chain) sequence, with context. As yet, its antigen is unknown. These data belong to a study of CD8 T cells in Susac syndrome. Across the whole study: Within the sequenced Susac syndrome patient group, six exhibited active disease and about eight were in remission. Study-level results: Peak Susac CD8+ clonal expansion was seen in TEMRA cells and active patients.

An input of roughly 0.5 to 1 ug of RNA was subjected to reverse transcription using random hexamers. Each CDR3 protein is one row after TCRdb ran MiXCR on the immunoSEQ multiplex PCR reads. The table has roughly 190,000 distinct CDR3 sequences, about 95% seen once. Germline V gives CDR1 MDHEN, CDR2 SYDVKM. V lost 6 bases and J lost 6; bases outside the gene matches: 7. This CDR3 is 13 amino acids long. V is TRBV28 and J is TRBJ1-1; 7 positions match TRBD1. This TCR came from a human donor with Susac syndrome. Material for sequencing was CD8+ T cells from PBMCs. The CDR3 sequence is CASRTTGSSEAFF. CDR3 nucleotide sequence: TGTGCCAGCAGAACGACAGGGAGCTCTGAAGCTTTCTTT.